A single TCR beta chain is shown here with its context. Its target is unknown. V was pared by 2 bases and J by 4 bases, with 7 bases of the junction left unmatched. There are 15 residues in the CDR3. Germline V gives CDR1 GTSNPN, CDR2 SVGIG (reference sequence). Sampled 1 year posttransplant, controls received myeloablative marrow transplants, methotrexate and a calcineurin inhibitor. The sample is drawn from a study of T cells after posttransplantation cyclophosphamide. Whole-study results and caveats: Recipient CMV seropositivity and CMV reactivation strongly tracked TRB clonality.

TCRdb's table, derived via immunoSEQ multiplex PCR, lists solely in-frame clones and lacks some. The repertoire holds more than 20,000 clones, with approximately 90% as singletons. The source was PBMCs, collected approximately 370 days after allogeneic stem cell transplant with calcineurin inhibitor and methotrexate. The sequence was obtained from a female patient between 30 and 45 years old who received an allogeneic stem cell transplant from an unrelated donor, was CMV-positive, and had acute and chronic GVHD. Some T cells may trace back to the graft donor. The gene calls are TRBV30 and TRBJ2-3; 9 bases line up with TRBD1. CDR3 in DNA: TGTGCCTGGAGTTTTAGGGGACAGGGATCAGATACGCAGTATTTT. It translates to CAWSFRGQGSDTQYF.